What follows is one T cell receptor beta chain and its context. This record belongs to a study of blood T cells in healthy people across ages. From germline, CDR1 is SGHTA and CDR2 FQGNSA. The CDR3 totals 15 residues. Alongside a J-beta primer mix, a sample-barcoded 5' primer served in a second PCR lasting roughly 7 to 11 cycles. Each of the cDNA molecules was tagged by a template-switch adaptor with 12 random nucleotides. TCRdb re-called the 5' RACE reads through MiXCR, storing one row per CDR3 protein. The sample yields over 1,500,000 distinct CDR3 sequences, roughly 49% seen once. The sequence was obtained from a woman in her forties in good health. The chain carries TRBV7-2 and TRBJ2-1; 7 nucleotides align to TRBD1. The last part of the DNA fits TRBJ2-7 better; the J call may be wrong. The sample was blood. The CDR3 is CASSLAGPGGSEQYF. The CDR3, as DNA: TGTGCCAGCAGCTTAGCCGGGCCAGGGGGAAGTGAGCAGTACTTC.